Each of the 5 T cell receptor beta chains below was sequenced from the same sample in a study of T cell repertoires in cytomegalovirus infection. MiXCR, applied by TCRdb to the reads, yields one record per CDR3 protein. The sample yields 84,000 or so distinct CDR3 sequences, about half seen once. These TCRs' antigens remain unknown. This sample comprised CD8+ T cells from cultured PBMCs, obtained from culture after CMV antigen stimulation. Source of these receptors: a human donor in good health (CMV status not recorded). Some clones in this sample may be carry-over from other donors' samples.

The rearrangement uses TRBV24-1 and TRBJ2-2; possibly TRBD1 for D (5 bases). Trimming pared 3 bases from V and 3 bases from J, leaving 10 bases between. In germline, CDR1 is KGHDR, CDR2 SFDVKD. The CDR3 runs 15 residues. The CDR3 is CATSDGQGDTGELFF. Here the CDR3 DNA reads TGTGCCACCAGTGATGGGCAAGGGGACACCGGGGAGCTGTTTTTT.

J is TRBJ1-2 and V is TRBV12-5; a weak D match, TRBD1 (5 bases). CDR3 length equals 13 residues. The V end lost 0 bases, the J end lost 7 bases, and 9 bases lay between the germline ends. Germline V gene data show CDR1 as LGHNT and CDR2 as FRNRAP. CDR3 sequence (DNA): TGTGCTAGTGGTTTGGTCAGGGCCCGTGGCTACACCTTC. This sequence encodes CASGLVRARGYTF.

CDR3 sequence: CASSRQGYTGELFF. DNA of the CDR3: TGCGCCAGCAGCCGACAGGGCTACACCGGGGAGCTGTTTTTT. The V and J genes are TRBV4-1 and TRBJ2-2, with TRBD1 identical over 7 bases. V shed 4 bases and J 3 bases; nucleotides not matched to a gene: 2. The CDR3 is 14 residues long. The germline CDR1 and CDR2 sequences are MGHRA and YSYEKL.

This chain joins TRBV7-4 and TRBJ2-7; D ambiguous. V lost 5 bases and J 3 bases, leaving 11 bases between the germline ends. CDR3 length: 13 residues. Germline V CDR1 and CDR2: SGHVT, SQSDAQ. This chain's CDR3 is CASSPKDGYEQYF. As DNA, the CDR3 is TGTGCCAGCAGCCCGAAGGATGGCTACGAGCAGTACTTC. The full variable domain, its missing parts supplied by reference TRBV7-4 and TRBJ2-7, is GAGVSQSPRYKVAKRGRDVALRCDSISGHVTLYWYRQTLGQGSEVLTYSQSDAQRDKSGRPSGRFSAERPERSVSTLKIQRTEQGDSAVYLCASSPKDGYEQYFGPGTRLTVT.

In its sample, this clonotype was seen a few times. The chain joins TRBV9 to TRBJ1-2, with D unclear. The germline V gene encodes CDR1 SGDLS and CDR2 YYNGEE. Trimming removed 0 bases at V and 4 bases at J, with 7 bases between. The CDR3 length is 13 residues. The CDR3 nucleotides are TGTGCCAGCAGCGTAGATTCAGGCTATGGCTACACCTTC. It is translated as CASSVDSGYGYTF. Full variable domain (outside the CDR3, taken from reference TRBV9 and TRBJ1-2): DSGVTQTPKHLITATGQRVTLRCSPRSGDLSVYWYQQSLDQGLQFLIQYYNGEERAKGNILERFSAQQFPDLHSELNLSSLELGDSALYFCASSVDSGYGYTFGSGTRLTVV.